Described below is a single T cell receptor (beta chain) sequence and its context. Its antigen is still unknown. Naive CD45RA+ and memory CD45RA-negative subsets were split from CD4+ cells. The data derive from a study of shared clonotypes between healthy human individuals. There are 17 residues in the CDR3. The V gene's germline CDR1 is SGHRS and CDR2 YFSETQ. The V segment lost 4 bases and the J segment 0 bases; nucleotides outside the gene matches: 9. Study-wide results and limits: Rarefaction indicated that sorted-subset sequencing remained incomplete although depth was large. Of the naive CD4 clonotypes, around 5% were shared across a handful of donors. Non-shared clonotypes had lower generation probabilities than clonotypes shared by all four sorted-subset donors.

Sequenced by immunoSEQ multiplex PCR; TCRdb stores in-frame clones only, minus some. The table shows roughly 1 million clones, with roughly 80% occurring only once. This receptor was identified in a man between 18 and 29 years old in good health. The V gene is TRBV5-1, the J gene TRBJ2-3; 9 bases match TRBD2. Sequenced sample: memory CD4+ T cells sorted from blood. The subset was: CD45RA-negative fraction. For the CDR3, the DNA is TGCGCCAGCAGCCCGGGGGCGGGAGGGCCGAGCACAGATACGCAGTATTTT. Amino acids: CASSPGAGGPSTDTQYF.